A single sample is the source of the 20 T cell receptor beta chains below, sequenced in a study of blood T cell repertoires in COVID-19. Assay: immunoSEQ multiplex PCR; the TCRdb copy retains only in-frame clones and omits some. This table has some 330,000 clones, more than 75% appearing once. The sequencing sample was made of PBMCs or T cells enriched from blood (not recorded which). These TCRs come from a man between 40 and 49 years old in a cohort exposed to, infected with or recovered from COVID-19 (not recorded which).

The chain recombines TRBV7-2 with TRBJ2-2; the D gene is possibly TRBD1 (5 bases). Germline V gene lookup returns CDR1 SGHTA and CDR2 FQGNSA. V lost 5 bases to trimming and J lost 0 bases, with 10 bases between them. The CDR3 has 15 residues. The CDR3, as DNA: TGTGCCAGCAGCGGCAGGGTAACGAACACCGGGGAGCTGTTTTTT. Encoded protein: CASSGRVTNTGELFF. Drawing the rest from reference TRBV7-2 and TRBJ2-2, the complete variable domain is GAGVSQSPSNKVTEKGKDVELRCDPISGHTALYWYRQSLGQGLEFLIYFQGNSAPDKSGLPSDRFSAERTGGSVSTLTIQRTQQEDSAVYLCASSGRVTNTGELFFGEGSRLTVL.

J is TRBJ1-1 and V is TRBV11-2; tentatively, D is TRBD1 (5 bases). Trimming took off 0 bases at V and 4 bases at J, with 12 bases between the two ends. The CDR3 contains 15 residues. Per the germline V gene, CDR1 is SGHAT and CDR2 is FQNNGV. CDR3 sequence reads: CASSLESGGATEAFF. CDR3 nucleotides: TGTGCCAGCAGCTTAGAGAGCGGAGGGGCCACTGAAGCTTTCTTT.

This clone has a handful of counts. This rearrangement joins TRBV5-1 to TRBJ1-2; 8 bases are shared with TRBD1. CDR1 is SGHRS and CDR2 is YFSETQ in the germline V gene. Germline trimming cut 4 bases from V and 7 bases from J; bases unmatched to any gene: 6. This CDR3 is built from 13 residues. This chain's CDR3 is CASSIQGQVGYTF. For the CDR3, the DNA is TGCGCCAGCAGCATACAGGGACAGGTTGGCTACACCTTC.

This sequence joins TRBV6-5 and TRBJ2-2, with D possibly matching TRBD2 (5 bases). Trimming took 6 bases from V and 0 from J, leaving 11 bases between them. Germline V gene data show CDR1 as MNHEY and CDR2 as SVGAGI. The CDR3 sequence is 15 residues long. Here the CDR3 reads CASRRGPTNTGELFF. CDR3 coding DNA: TGTGCCAGCAGGAGAGGGCCTACGAACACCGGGGAGCTGTTTTTT.

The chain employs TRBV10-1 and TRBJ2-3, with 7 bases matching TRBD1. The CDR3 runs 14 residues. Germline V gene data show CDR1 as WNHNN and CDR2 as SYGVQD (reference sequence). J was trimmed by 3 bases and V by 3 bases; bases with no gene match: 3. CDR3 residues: CASSEWDRTDTQYF. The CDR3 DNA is TGCGCCAGCAGTGAATGGGACAGAACAGATACGCAGTATTTT.

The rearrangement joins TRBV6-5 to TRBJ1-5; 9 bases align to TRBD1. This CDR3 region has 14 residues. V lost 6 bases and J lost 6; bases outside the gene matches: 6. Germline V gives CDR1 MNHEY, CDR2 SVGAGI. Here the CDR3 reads CASRETGGGQPQHF. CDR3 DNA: TGTGCCAGCAGGGAGACAGGGGGAGGTCAGCCCCAGCATTTT.

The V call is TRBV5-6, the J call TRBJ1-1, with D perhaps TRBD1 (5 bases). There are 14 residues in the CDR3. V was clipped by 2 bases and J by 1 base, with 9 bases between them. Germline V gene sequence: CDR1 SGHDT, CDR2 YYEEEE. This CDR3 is CASSFQGRNTEAFF. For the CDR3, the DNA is TGTGCCAGCAGCTTCCAGGGAAGGAACACTGAAGCTTTCTTT.

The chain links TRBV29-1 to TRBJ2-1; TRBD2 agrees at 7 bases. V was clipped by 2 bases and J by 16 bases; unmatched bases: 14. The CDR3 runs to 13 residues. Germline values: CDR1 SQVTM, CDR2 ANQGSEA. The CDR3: CSVEYGAGARGFF. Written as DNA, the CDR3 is TGCAGCGTTGAATACGGGGCGGGAGCACGGGGTTTCTTC.

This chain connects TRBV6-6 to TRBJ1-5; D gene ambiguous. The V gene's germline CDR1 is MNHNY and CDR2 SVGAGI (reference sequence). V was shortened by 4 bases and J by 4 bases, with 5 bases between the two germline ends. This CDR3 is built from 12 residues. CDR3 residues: CASSSTNQPQHF. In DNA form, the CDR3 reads TGTGCCAGCAGTTCCACAAATCAGCCCCAGCATTTT.

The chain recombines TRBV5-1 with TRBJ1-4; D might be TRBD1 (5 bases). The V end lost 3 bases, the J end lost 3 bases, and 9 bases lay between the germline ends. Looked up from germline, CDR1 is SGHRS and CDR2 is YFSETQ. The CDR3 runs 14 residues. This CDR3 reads CASSWRQSNEKLFF. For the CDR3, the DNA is TGCGCCAGCAGCTGGAGACAGTCTAATGAAAAACTGTTTTTT.

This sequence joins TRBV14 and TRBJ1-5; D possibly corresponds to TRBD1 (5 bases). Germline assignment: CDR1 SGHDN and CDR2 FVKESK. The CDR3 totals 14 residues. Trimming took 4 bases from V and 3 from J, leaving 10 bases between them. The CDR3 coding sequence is TGTGCCAGCAGCCTCGGGGGATACAATCAGCCCCAGCATTTT. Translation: CASSLGGYNQPQHF. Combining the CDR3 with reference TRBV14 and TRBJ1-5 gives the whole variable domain EAGVTQFPSHSVIEKGQTVTLRCDPISGHDNLYWYRRVMGKEIKFLLHFVKESKQDESGMPNNRFLAERTGGTYSTLKVQPAELEDSGVYFCASSLGGYNQPQHFGDGTRLSIL.

For the CDR3, the DNA is TGCGCCAGCAGCTTAGGGGGCCTGACTAACTATGGCTACACCTTC. This codes for CASSLGGLTNYGYTF. V usage is TRBV5-1 and J usage is TRBJ1-2; 7 bases are a match to TRBD1. Germline V lookup: CDR1 SGHRS, CDR2 YFSETQ. J gave up 0 bases and V 2 bases, and 4 bases lay outside the gene matches. The CDR3 length is 15 residues.

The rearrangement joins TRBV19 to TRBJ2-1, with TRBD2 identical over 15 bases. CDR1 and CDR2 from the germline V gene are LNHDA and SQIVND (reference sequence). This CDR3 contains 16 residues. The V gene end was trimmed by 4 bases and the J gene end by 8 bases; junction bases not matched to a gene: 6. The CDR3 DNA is TGTGCCAGTAGTAAAACCGGGACTAGCGGGAGGTATGAGCAGTTCTTC. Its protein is CASSKTGTSGRYEQFF.

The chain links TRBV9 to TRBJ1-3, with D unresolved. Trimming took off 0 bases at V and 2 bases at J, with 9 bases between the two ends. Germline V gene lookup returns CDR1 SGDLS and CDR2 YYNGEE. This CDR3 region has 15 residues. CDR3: CASSVGFSPGNTIYF. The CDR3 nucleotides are TGTGCCAGCAGCGTAGGGTTTAGCCCTGGAAACACCATATATTTT. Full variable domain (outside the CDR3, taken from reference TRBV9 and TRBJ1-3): DSGVTQTPKHLITATGQRVTLRCSPRSGDLSVYWYQQSLDQGLQFLIQYYNGEERAKGNILERFSAQQFPDLHSELNLSSLELGDSALYFCASSVGFSPGNTIYFGEGSWLTVV.

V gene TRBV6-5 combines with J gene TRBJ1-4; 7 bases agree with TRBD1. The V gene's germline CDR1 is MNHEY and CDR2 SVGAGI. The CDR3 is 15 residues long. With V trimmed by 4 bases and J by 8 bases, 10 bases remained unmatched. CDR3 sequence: CASSWTTGRGEKLFF. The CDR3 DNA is TGTGCCAGCAGTTGGACGACAGGGCGAGGGGAAAAACTGTTTTTT.

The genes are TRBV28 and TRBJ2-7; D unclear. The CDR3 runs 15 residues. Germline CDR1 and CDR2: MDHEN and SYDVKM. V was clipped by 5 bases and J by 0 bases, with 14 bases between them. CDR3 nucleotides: TGTGCCAGCAGTCTTACAGCCACAGTCTCCTACGAGCAGTACTTC. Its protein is CASSLTATVSYEQYF.

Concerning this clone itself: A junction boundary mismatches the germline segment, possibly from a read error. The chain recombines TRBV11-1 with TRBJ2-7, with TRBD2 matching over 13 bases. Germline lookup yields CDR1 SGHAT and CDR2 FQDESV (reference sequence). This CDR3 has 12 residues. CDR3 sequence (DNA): TGTGCCAGCAGCCCAGGGACTAGCGGGATTCTCTTC. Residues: CASSPGTSGILF. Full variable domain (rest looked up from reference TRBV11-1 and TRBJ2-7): EAEVAQSPRYKITEKSQAVAFWCDPISGHATLYWYRQILGQGPELLVQFQDESVVDDSQLPKDRFSAERLKGVDSTLKIQPAELGDSAMYLCASSPGTSGILFGPGTRLTVT.

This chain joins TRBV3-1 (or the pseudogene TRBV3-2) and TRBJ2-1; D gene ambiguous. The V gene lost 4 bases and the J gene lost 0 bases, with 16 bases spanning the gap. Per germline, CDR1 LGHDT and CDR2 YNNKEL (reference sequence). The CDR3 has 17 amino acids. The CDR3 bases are TGTGCCAGCAGCCCCTTTGGCGGAACGGGCTCCTACAATGAGCAGTTCTTC. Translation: CASSPFGGTGSYNEQFF.

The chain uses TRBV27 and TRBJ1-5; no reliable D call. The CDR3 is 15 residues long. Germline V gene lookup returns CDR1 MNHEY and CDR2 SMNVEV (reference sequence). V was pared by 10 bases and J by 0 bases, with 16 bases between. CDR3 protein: CATSTSFYSNQPQHF. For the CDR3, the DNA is TGTGCCACCTCAACAAGTTTTTATAGCAATCAGCCCCAGCATTTT.

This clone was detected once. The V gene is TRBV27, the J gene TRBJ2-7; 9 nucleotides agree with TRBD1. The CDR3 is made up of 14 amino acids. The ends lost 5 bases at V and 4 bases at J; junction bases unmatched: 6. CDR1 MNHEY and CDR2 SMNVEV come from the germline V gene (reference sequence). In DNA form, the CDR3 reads TGTGCCAGCAGTCCCTGGGACAGGGTTTACGAGCAGTACTTC. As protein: CASSPWDRVYEQYF.